The TCR beta chain described here comes from a study of T-cell memory formation after mild COVID-19. Study observations and caveats: Memory from before infection featured some responding clones, which suggests cross-reactive memory joined. Contracting CD8+ clones were enriched in EMRA, CD4+ mainly in CM and EM.

This CDR3 is 14 amino acids long. V lost 1 base to trimming and J lost 2 bases, with 8 bases between them. The germline V gene has CDR1 MNHEY and CDR2 SVGEGT. TCRdb redid the calling of the 5' RACE reads with MiXCR, one entry per CDR3 protein. This sample carries hundreds of thousands of distinct CDR3 sequences, approximately 20% of them seen once, and the ten largest clones take about 21%. In its sample, this clonotype was seen a few times. The target antigen is unknown. The sequenced material came from PBMCs or a T cell subset sorted from them (not recorded which). This TCR was recovered from a man aged 18 to 30 who had mild COVID-19 (a few samples of this study predate the infection). Cell type and time point are not known. V gene TRBV6-2 or TRBV6-3 combines with J gene TRBJ1-1; D uncertain. This CDR3 is CASSYWNKNTEAFF. The CDR3 DNA reads as TGTGCCAGCAGTTACTGGAACAAAAACACTGAAGCTTTCTTT.